This TCR beta chain was observed in a study of low-dose radiotherapy and immunotherapy resistance in tumors. Study as a whole: One day prior to radiation and immunotherapy, intravenous cyclophosphamide at 200 mg/m2 was given, repeated every two weeks.

The V gene lost 6 bases and the J gene lost 0 bases, with 9 bases spanning the gap. The CDR3 covers 15 residues. The time point denotes: before trial treatment. Advanced solid tumors lacking tumor-infiltrating lymphocytes characterized eligible patients. Primers used for first-strand cDNA, a TRAV- and TRBV-specific set, covered both alpha and beta chains. The TCRs were subjected to amplification over around 19 PCR cycles employing a constant-region primer in conjunction with a V-primer adapter. Amplifying the isolated mRNA was done by in vitro transcription. TCRdb fed the reads into MiXCR, producing one record per CDR3 protein. The sample lists more than 50,000 distinct CDR3 sequences, approximately 26% occurring once.

This receptor was obtained from a male donor with prostate cancer. The material sequenced was PBMCs, taken before treatment. The J gene is TRBJ2-6, the V gene TRBV12-3 or TRBV12-4, with D hard to call. CDR3 nucleotides: TGTGCCAGCAGGTATTTTTCCTCTGGGGCCAACGTCCTGACTTTC. This sequence encodes CASRYFSSGANVLTF.